The rows below give T cell receptor beta chains drawn from one sample of a study of OX40 agonist ivuxolimab in advanced cancers. Libraries were prepared by immunoSEQ multiplex PCR; TCRdb keeps only in-frame clonotypes and omits some of them. This table has some 77,000 clones, 80% to 90% appearing once. The source was CD4+ or CD8+ T cells sorted from blood, collected in a trial of the OX40 agonist ivuxolimab. Receptors were obtained from an adult with an advanced solid tumor such as melanoma, head and neck, liver or kidney cancer. The CDR3 runs from the conserved cysteine through the conserved F or W. Fields, in order: clone size, J gene, D gene, V gene, CDR3 protein, CDR3 DNA. The D gene is left open where the match is weak. The listing skips clone size in some rows; elsewhere it reads once, few, many or a size class.

size: NA; J: TRBJ1-2; D: NA; V: TRBV6-5; CDR3: CASSGWYGYTF; DNA: TGTGCCAGCAGCGGCTGGTATGGCTACACCTTC
size: NA; J: TRBJ2-7; D: TRBD2; V: TRBV27; CDR3: CASSLGRGGTYEQYF; DNA: TGTGCCAGCAGTTTAGGTAGGGGAGGGACCTACGAGCAGTACTTC
size: NA; J: TRBJ2-3; D: NA; V: TRBV6-1; CDR3: CASSLGSSPDTQYF; DNA: TGTGCCAGCAGTCTGGGGTCTTCCCCGGATACGCAGTATTTT
size: NA; J: TRBJ1-1; D: NA; V: TRBV2; CDR3: CASTYRDFAEAFF; DNA: TGTGCCAGCACCTACAGGGATTTCGCTGAAGCTTTCTTT
size: few; J: TRBJ1-1; D: NA; V: TRBV7-9; CDR3: CASQESSGNTEAFF; DNA: TGTGCCAGCCAAGAGTCAAGCGGGAACACTGAAGCTTTCTTT
size: NA; J: TRBJ1-4; D: NA; V: TRBV6-5; CDR3: CASSYSVGEGKLFF; DNA: TGTGCCAGCAGTTACTCAGTAGGGGAGGGAAAACTGTTTTTT
size: NA; J: TRBJ2-5; D: NA; V: TRBV5-1; CDR3: CASSLLRRGQGETQYF; DNA: TGCGCCAGCAGCTTGTTAAGGCGTGGGCAGGGCGAGACCCAGTACTTC
size: NA; J: TRBJ2-5; D: TRBD2; V: TRBV19; CDR3: CASSRGTSGGAIETQYF; DNA: TGTGCCAGTAGTCGGGGGACTAGCGGGGGGGCTATAGAGACCCAGTACTTC
size: NA; J: TRBJ2-3; D: TRBD2; V: TRBV30; CDR3: CAWSVRGGRGRLGTDTQYF; DNA: TGTGCCTGGAGTGTACGGGGTGGGAGGGGCAGACTTGGCACAGATACGCAGTATTTT
size: NA; J: TRBJ2-7; D: NA; V: TRBV19; CDR3: CASSIKDSTYEQYF; DNA: TGTGCCAGTAGTATAAAGGACAGCACCTACGAGCAGTACTTC
size: NA; J: TRBJ2-5; D: NA; V: TRBV20-1; CDR3: CSASTGETQYF; DNA: TGCAGTGCTAGTACCGGGGAGACCCAGTACTTC
size: NA; J: TRBJ2-7; D: NA; V: TRBV28; CDR3: CASSFVSTYEQYF; DNA: TGTGCCAGCAGTTTTGTTAGCACCTACGAGCAGTACTTC
size: NA; J: TRBJ1-2; D: TRBD1; V: TRBV2; CDR3: CASSPDRDYGYTF; DNA: TGTGCCAGCAGTCCGGACAGGGACTATGGCTACACCTTC
size: NA; J: TRBJ2-1; D: TRBD2; V: TRBV9; CDR3: CASSVSGGENEQFF; DNA: TGTGCCAGCAGCGTAAGCGGGGGGGAAAATGAGCAGTTCTTC
size: few; J: TRBJ2-4; D: TRBD2; V: TRBV7-9; CDR3: CASGEGYIQYF; DNA: TGTGCCAGCGGGGAGGGATACATTCAGTACTTC
size: once; J: TRBJ1-3; D: TRBD1; V: TRBV19; CDR3: CASSIGTGVRNTIYF; DNA: TGTGCCAGTAGTATCGGGACAGGGGTCCGAAACACCATATATTTT
size: medium-sized; J: TRBJ1-1; D: NA; V: TRBV10-3; CDR3: CAIKGQGKDTEAFF; DNA: TGTGCCATCAAAGGGCAGGGGAAGGACACTGAAGCTTTCTTT
size: NA; J: TRBJ2-1; D: NA; V: TRBV19; CDR3: CASSTQGINNEQFF; DNA: TGTGCCAGTAGTACACAGGGAATCAACAATGAGCAGTTCTTC
size: NA; J: TRBJ1-2; D: TRBD1; V: TRBV5-4; CDR3: CASSVDRDAGYTF; DNA: TGTGCCAGCAGCGTGGACAGGGACGCTGGCTACACCTTC
size: NA; J: TRBJ2-3; D: NA; V: TRBV7-9; CDR3: CASSPGTIVGQYF; DNA: TGTGCCAGCAGCCCGGGGACCATCGTTGGGCAGTATTTT
size: NA; J: TRBJ1-5; D: NA; V: TRBV2; CDR3: CASSEAGGIQPQHF; DNA: TGTGCCAGCAGTGAAGCGGGGGGAATTCAGCCCCAGCATTTT
size: NA; J: TRBJ2-1; D: NA; V: TRBV28; CDR3: CASAPRPPQTNEQFF; DNA: TGTGCCAGCGCGCCCAGGCCCCCTCAAACCAATGAGCAGTTCTTC
size: NA; J: TRBJ2-7; D: NA; V: TRBV5-4; CDR3: CASSLGQGSSYEQYF; DNA: TGTGCCAGCAGCTTGGGGCAGGGGTCCTCCTACGAGCAGTACTTC
size: NA; J: TRBJ2-5; D: TRBD1; V: TRBV28; CDR3: CASSFSTAGGQETQYF; DNA: TGTGCCAGCAGTTTCTCTACCGCAGGGGGACAAGAGACCCAGTACTTC
size: NA; J: TRBJ1-2; D: TRBD1; V: TRBV28; CDR3: CASSSWDRGLEGYTF; DNA: TGTGCCAGCAGTTCCTGGGACAGGGGCCTCGAAGGCTACACCTTC
size: NA; J: TRBJ2-3; D: TRBD2; V: TRBV11-3; CDR3: CASSFGLAGYTDTQYF; DNA: TGTGCCAGCAGCTTTGGGCTAGCGGGGTACACAGATACGCAGTATTTT
size: NA; J: TRBJ2-1; D: NA; V: TRBV9; CDR3: CASSVATSFNEQFF; DNA: TGTGCCAGCAGCGTGGCGACTAGTTTCAATGAGCAGTTCTTC
size: NA; J: TRBJ2-7; D: NA; V: TRBV27; CDR3: CASRARSGYEQYF; DNA: TGTGCCAGCAGGGCACGGAGCGGTTACGAGCAGTACTTC
size: NA; J: TRBJ2-7; D: NA; V: TRBV5-1; CDR3: CASSLVGFEQYF; DNA: TGCGCCAGCAGCTTGGTCGGATTCGAGCAGTACTTC
size: NA; J: TRBJ2-1; D: NA; V: TRBV19; CDR3: CASSISRDEQFF; DNA: TGTGCCAGTAGTATATCTCGGGATGAGCAGTTCTTC
size: NA; J: TRBJ2-7; D: NA; V: TRBV2; CDR3: CASSEAVPPYEQYF; DNA: TGTGCCAGCAGTGAGGCCGTTCCTCCCTACGAGCAGTACTTC
size: NA; J: TRBJ1-4; D: NA; V: TRBV2; CDR3: CASSEAGRGGEKLFF; DNA: TGTGCCAGCAGTGAAGCGGGGCGTGGAGGTGAAAAACTGTTTTTT
size: NA; J: TRBJ2-5; D: NA; V: TRBV28; CDR3: CASSLGGPLETQYF; DNA: TGTGCCAGCAGTTTAGGAGGGCCGTTAGAGACCCAGTACTTC
size: NA; J: TRBJ2-7; D: NA; V: TRBV5-1; CDR3: CASREPGEGAYEQYF; DNA: TGCGCCAGCAGGGAACCGGGGGAGGGGGCCTACGAGCAGTACTTC
size: NA; J: TRBJ2-1; D: TRBD2; V: TRBV7-7; CDR3: CASSLVRGGYNEQFF; DNA: TGTGCTAGCAGCTTAGTGCGGGGGGGGTACAATGAGCAGTTCTTC
size: NA; J: TRBJ1-4; D: NA; V: TRBV28; CDR3: CASSLFRSPSTGRPTNEKLFF; DNA: TGTGCCAGCAGCCTATTCCGCTCGCCGAGTACAGGGAGGCCAACTAATGAAAAACTGTTTTTT
size: once; J: TRBJ2-3; D: NA; V: TRBV19; CDR3: CASKGGPLAWADTQYF; DNA: TGTGCCAGTAAAGGGGGTCCACTAGCGTGGGCAGATACGCAGTATTTT
size: NA; J: TRBJ2-3; D: TRBD1; V: TRBV5-1; CDR3: CASGDRAMTDTQYF; DNA: TGCGCCAGCGGGGACAGGGCGATGACAGATACGCAGTATTTT
size: NA; J: TRBJ2-1; D: TRBD1; V: TRBV6-6; CDR3: CASSYERGTDYNEQFF; DNA: TGTGCCAGCAGTTATGAAAGAGGGACAGACTACAATGAGCAGTTCTTC
size: NA; J: TRBJ2-5; D: TRBD2; V: TRBV28; CDR3: CASRQSGAYQETQYF; DNA: TGTGCCAGCAGACAGAGCGGGGCGTACCAAGAGACCCAGTACTTC
size: NA; J: TRBJ2-5; D: NA; V: TRBV21-1; CDR3: CASSARDREETQYF; DNA: TGTGCCAGCAGCGCCCGGGACAGGGAAGAGACCCAGTACTTC
size: NA; J: TRBJ1-5; D: NA; V: TRBV28; CDR3: CASSAEGTANQPQHF; DNA: TGTGCCAGCAGTGCGGAGGGGACCGCCAATCAGCCCCAGCATTTT
size: NA; J: TRBJ1-5; D: NA; V: TRBV30; CDR3: CAWSKGSSNQPQHF; DNA: TGTGCCTGGAGCAAGGGCAGCAGCAATCAGCCCCAGCATTTT
size: NA; J: TRBJ2-3; D: TRBD2; V: TRBV9; CDR3: CASSVEAGGPKDTQYF; DNA: TGTGCCAGCAGCGTAGAAGCGGGGGGGCCTAAAGATACGCAGTATTTT
size: NA; J: TRBJ1-1; D: NA; V: TRBV7-9; CDR3: CASSLRAIGTEAFF; DNA: TGTGCCAGCAGCTTACGGGCAATTGGCACTGAAGCTTTCTTT
size: NA; J: TRBJ1-2; D: TRBD1; V: TRBV5-1; CDR3: CASSTGQGGYGYTF; DNA: TGCGCCAGCAGCACCGGACAGGGAGGGTATGGCTACACCTTC
size: few; J: TRBJ1-1; D: TRBD1; V: TRBV30; CDR3: CAWSVGGRGTFF; DNA: TGTGCCTGGAGTGTAGGTGGCAGGGGGACTTTCTTT
size: NA; J: TRBJ2-2; D: NA; V: TRBV7-6; CDR3: CASSLLSNTGELFF; DNA: TGTGCCAGCAGCCTCTTGTCGAACACCGGGGAGCTGTTTTTT
size: NA; J: TRBJ2-7; D: TRBD1; V: TRBV5-1; CDR3: CASSRPGQGYEQYF; DNA: TGTGCCAGCAGTCGGCCGGGACAGGGGTACGAGCAGTACTTC
size: NA; J: TRBJ1-6; D: TRBD1; V: TRBV5-6; CDR3: CASSTRTGLRSPLHF; DNA: TGTGCCAGCAGCACCCGGACAGGTTTACGTTCACCCCTCCACTTT
size: NA; J: TRBJ2-7; D: TRBD2; V: TRBV11-3; CDR3: CASRASGDYEQYF; DNA: TGTGCCAGCAGGGCGAGCGGGGATTACGAGCAGTACTTC
size: NA; J: TRBJ2-7; D: NA; V: TRBV5-1; CDR3: CASSFRAGNYEQYF; DNA: TGCGCCAGCAGCTTTCGGGCAGGGAACTACGAGCAGTACTTC
size: NA; J: TRBJ2-3; D: NA; V: TRBV4-1; CDR3: CASSQDRQVEGDTQYF; DNA: TGCGCCAGCAGCCAAGACCGACAGGTAGAGGGGGATACGCAGTATTTT
size: once; J: TRBJ2-6; D: TRBD1; V: TRBV5-1; CDR3: CASSSPGQGRSGANVLTF; DNA: TGCGCCAGCAGCTCACCGGGACAGGGGAGGTCTGGGGCCAACGTCCTGACTTTC
size: few; J: TRBJ1-6; D: NA; V: TRBV28; CDR3: CASSSNSPLHF; DNA: TGTGCCAGCAGTTCCAATTCACCCCTCCACTTT